The 12 T cell receptor beta chains presented below share a single source sample, sequenced in a study of circulating and synovial CD4+ cells in juvenile arthritis. Generated by immunoSEQ multiplex PCR, the TCRdb table keeps only in-frame clones and is missing some. The sample yields 30,000 to 35,000 clones, roughly 95% seen once. Sequencing was performed on CD4+ T cells from blood. All receptors derive from a human donor with juvenile idiopathic arthritis.

This sequence joins TRBV7-9 and TRBJ2-1, with 7 bases fitting TRBD2. This CDR3 region has 19 residues. Germline V gene sequence: CDR1 SEHNR, CDR2 FQNEAQ (reference sequence). Losses at the gene ends were 5 bases for V and 0 bases for J; bases not matched to a gene: 16. Here the CDR3 reads CASSPLGAGPRSSYNEQFF. CDR3 DNA: TGTGCCAGCAGCCCCCTTGGAGCGGGACCCCGAAGCTCCTACAATGAGCAGTTCTTC.

The chain employs TRBV19 and TRBJ1-2; weak D call: TRBD1 (5 bases). The CDR3 consists of 15 residues. V gave up 3 bases and J gave up 6 bases, with 17 bases separating them. CDR1 is LNHDA, CDR2 SQIVND, per germline (reference sequence). CDR3 protein: CASSMAPDRSDGYTF. DNA for the CDR3: TGTGCCAGTAGTATGGCCCCCGACAGATCCGATGGCTACACCTTC.

This clone was found once. The sample contains more than one DNA sequence encoding this CDR3. J is TRBJ1-6 and V is TRBV30, with 7 bases matching TRBD1. The germline V gene encodes CDR1 GTSNPN and CDR2 SVGIG (reference sequence). The CDR3 is 14 amino acids. V trimming: 4 bases; J trimming: 5 bases; junction bases outside the gene matches: 5. CDR3 protein: CAWTGGWDNSPLHF. The DNA for the CDR3 is TGTGCCTGGACAGGGGGATGGGATAATTCACCCCTCCACTTT.

The chain links TRBV28 to TRBJ1-1; D not certain. Germline lookup yields CDR1 MDHEN and CDR2 SYDVKM. This CDR3 comprises 13 residues. The V end lost 6 bases, the J end lost 3 bases, and 11 bases lay between the germline ends. CDR3 in DNA: TGTGCCAGCAGATTGCTTACGGACACTGAAGCTTTCTTT. Its protein product is CASRLLTDTEAFF. Variable domain in full (rest from reference TRBV28 and TRBJ1-1): DVKVTQSSRYLVKRTGEKVFLECVQDMDHENMFWYRQDPGLGLRLIYFSYDVKMKEKGDIPEGYSVSREKKERFSLILESASTNQTSMYLCASRLLTDTEAFFGQGTRLTVV.

This chain joins TRBV10-2 and TRBJ2-7, with 8 nucleotides matching TRBD2. Germline loops: CDR1 WSHSY, CDR2 SAAADI. The CDR3 runs 14 residues. With 8 bases clipped from V and 1 base from J, the junction kept 7 bases outside the gene matches. CDR3 protein: CASSGTRGSYEQYF. The CDR3 region has the DNA TGCGCCAGCTCCGGGACTAGGGGTTCCTACGAGCAGTACTTC.

This clone appeared once. The chain carries TRBV7-2 and TRBJ2-4, with D hard to call. Germline V gene lookup returns CDR1 SGHTA and CDR2 FQGNSA. V shed 6 bases and J shed 2 bases, with 11 bases lying between them. This CDR3 is built from 14 residues. The CDR3 sequence: CASSSGPTKNIQYF. The CDR3 coding sequence is TGTGCCAGCAGTTCAGGTCCCACCAAAAACATTCAGTACTTC.

V usage is TRBV19 and J usage is TRBJ2-3, with 10 bases lining up with TRBD2. The CDR3 has 16 residues. Germline-derived CDR1 and CDR2 are LNHDA and SQIVND (reference sequence). V gave up 6 bases and J gave up 2 bases; unmatched junction bases: 8. Here the CDR3 DNA reads TGTGCCAGTAGCCCAATAGCGGGGGGATCCACAGATACGCAGTATTTT. Protein: CASSPIAGGSTDTQYF.

This sequence joins TRBV5-1 and TRBJ1-2, with a tentative D call TRBD1 (6 bases). The CDR3 contains 16 residues. V gave up 4 bases and J gave up 3 bases, with 19 bases separating them. The germline V gene has CDR1 SGHRS and CDR2 YFSETQ. CDR3 nucleotide sequence: TGCGCCAGCAGCCCCGGGGGGCAGATTCTAGACTATGGCTACACCTTC. Protein sequence: CASSPGGQILDYGYTF.

About this clone itself: An end of the junction differs from the germline gene, which may be a read error. This chain uses TRBV7-7 with TRBJ1-1, with 8 bases that match TRBD1. Germline V gene lookup returns CDR1 SSHAT and CDR2 FNYEAQ (reference sequence). This CDR3 region has 13 residues. CDR3 in amino acids: CASSLDRGTEAFF. DNA of the CDR3: TGTGCTAGCAGCTTAGACAGGGGCACTGAAGCTTTCTTT. The complete variable domain, with remaining parts taken from reference TRBV7-7 and TRBJ1-1, reads GAGVSQSPRYKVTKRGQDVTLRCDPISSHATLYWYQQALGQGPEFLTYFNYEAQPDKSGLPSDRFSAERPEGSISTLTIQRTEQRDSAMYRCASSLDRGTEAFFGQGTRLTVV.

The chain links TRBV30 to TRBJ1-1; possible D gene TRBD1, 6 bases. In germline, CDR1 is GTSNPN, CDR2 SVGIG (reference sequence). The CDR3 covers 14 residues. The V gene lost 3 bases and the J gene lost 0 bases, with 11 bases spanning the gap. The CDR3 coding sequence is TGTGCCTGGAGGACGGGACAAATGAACACTGAAGCTTTCTTT. Its protein product is CAWRTGQMNTEAFF.

This sequence joins TRBV28 and TRBJ2-3; D is perhaps TRBD1 (6 bases). The V and J ends lost 7 bases and 2 bases respectively, with 19 bases between them. There are 16 residues in the CDR3. Germline-derived CDR1 and CDR2 are MDHEN and SYDVKM. The CDR3, as DNA: TGTGCCAGCACAACTGGGAGACAGGCTCTCACAGATACGCAGTATTTT. It yields the protein CASTTGRQALTDTQYF.

The chain couples TRBV9 to TRBJ1-2, with a tentative D call TRBD1 (5 bases). V lost 0 bases to trimming and J lost 1 base, with 7 bases between them. This CDR3 contains 14 residues. Germline CDR1 reads SGDLS; CDR2 reads YYNGEE. The CDR3 protein is CASSVGTGNYGYTF. The CDR3 coding sequence is TGTGCCAGCAGCGTAGGCACAGGTAACTATGGCTACACCTTC.